The TCR beta chain under discussion was sequenced for a study of T cells in Graves' hyperthyroidism and ophthalmopathy. In the study overall: Pretreatment peripheral blood was obtained at initial diagnosis.

The length of the CDR3 is 12 residues. CDR1 and CDR2 (germline): GTSNPN, SVGIG (reference sequence). V gave up 4 bases and J gave up 1 base, with 6 bases separating them. Exclusions: uncontrolled infection, other autoimmune disease, pregnancy, lactation. This clonotype came up many times. Its antigen is unknown. Authors of the study amplified TCR beta CDR3 regions from RNA transcripts. Researchers ran a first-round RT-PCR on the TCR CDR3 using the HTBI primer set. Using its own MiXCR run on the multiplex PCR reads, TCRdb lists one record per CDR3 protein. The table has some 760,000 distinct CDR3 sequences, approximately 14% seen once. Findings of the study overall: The blood repertoire included most of the expanded thyroid clonotypes above 0.001.

Material for sequencing was blood. This clonotype was sampled from a woman aged 18-35 years with Graves' hyperthyroidism. The chain uses TRBV30 and TRBJ2-3; D unclear. In nucleotides, the CDR3 is TGTGCCTGGAATCTCGGCACAGATACGCAGTATTTT. It is translated as CAWNLGTDTQYF.